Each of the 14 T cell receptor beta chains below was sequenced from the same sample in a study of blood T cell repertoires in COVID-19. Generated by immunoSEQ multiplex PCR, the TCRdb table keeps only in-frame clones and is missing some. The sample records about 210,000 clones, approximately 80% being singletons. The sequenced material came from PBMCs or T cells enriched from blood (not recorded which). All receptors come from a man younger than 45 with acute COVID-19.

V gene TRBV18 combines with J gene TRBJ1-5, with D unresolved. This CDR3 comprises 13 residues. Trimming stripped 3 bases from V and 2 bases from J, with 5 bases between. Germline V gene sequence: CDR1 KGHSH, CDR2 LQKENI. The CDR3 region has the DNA TGTGCCAGCTCACCCGCGGGCAATCAGCCCCAGCATTTT. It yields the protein CASSPAGNQPQHF.

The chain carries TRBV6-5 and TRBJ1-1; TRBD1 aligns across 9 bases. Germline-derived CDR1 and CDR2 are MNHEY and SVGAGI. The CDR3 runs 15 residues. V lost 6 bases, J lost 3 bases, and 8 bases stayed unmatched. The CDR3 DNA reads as TGTGCCAGCAGAGGACAGGGGAATGGGGACACTGAAGCTTTCTTT. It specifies CASRGQGNGDTEAFF.

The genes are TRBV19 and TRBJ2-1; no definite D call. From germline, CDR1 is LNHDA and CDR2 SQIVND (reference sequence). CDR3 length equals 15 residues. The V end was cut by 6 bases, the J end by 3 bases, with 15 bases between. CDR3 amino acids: CASRSPNGGYNEQFF. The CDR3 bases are TGTGCCAGTAGGAGCCCGAACGGCGGCTACAATGAGCAGTTCTTC.

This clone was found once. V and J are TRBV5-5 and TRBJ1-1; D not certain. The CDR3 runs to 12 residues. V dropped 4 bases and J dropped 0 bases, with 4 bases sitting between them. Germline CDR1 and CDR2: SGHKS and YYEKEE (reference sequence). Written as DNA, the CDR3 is TGTGCCAGCAGCATAATGAACACTGAAGCTTTCTTT. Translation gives CASSIMNTEAFF.

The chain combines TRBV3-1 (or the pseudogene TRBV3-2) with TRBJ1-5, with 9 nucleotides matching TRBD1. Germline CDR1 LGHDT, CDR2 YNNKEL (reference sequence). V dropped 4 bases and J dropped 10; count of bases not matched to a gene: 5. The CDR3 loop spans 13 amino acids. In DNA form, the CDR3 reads TGTGCCAGCAGCCTATACAGGGGGCAACCCCAGCATTTT. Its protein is CASSLYRGQPQHF.

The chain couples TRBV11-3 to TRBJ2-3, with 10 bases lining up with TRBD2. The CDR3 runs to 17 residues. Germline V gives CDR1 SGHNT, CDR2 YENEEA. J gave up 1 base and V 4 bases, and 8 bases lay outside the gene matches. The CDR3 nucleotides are TGTGCCAGCAGCTCAATTCACGGGACTAGCGGCACAGATACGCAGTATTTT. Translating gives CASSSIHGTSGTDTQYF. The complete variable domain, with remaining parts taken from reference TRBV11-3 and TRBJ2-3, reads EAGVVQSPRYKIIEKKQPVAFWCNPISGHNTLYWYLQNLGQGPELLIRYENEEAVDDSQLPKDRFSAERLKGVDSTLKIQPAELGDSAVYLCASSSIHGTSGTDTQYFGPGTRLTVL.

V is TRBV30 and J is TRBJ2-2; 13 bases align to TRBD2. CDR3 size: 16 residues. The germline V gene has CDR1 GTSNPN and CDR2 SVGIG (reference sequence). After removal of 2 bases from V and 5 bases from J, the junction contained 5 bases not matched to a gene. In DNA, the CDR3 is TGTGCCTGGAGTTACGGACTAGCGGGGGTAACCGGGGAGCTGTTTTTT. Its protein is CAWSYGLAGVTGELFF. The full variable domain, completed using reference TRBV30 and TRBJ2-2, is SQTIHQWPATLVQPVGSPLSLECTVEGTSNPNLYWYRQAAGRGLQLLFYSVGIGQISSEVPQNLSASRPQDRQFILSSKKLLLSDSGFYLCAWSYGLAGVTGELFFGEGSRLTVL.

The CDR3 reads CASSALGQGTEAFF. The DNA for the CDR3 is TGCGCCAGCTCTGCCTTGGGACAGGGCACTGAAGCTTTCTTT. The gene calls are TRBV10-1 and TRBJ1-1, with 9 positions matching TRBD1. The CDR3 sequence is 14 residues long. Germline CDR1 reads WNHNN; CDR2 reads SYGVQD (reference sequence). J lost 4 bases, V lost 8 bases, and 8 bases had no gene match.

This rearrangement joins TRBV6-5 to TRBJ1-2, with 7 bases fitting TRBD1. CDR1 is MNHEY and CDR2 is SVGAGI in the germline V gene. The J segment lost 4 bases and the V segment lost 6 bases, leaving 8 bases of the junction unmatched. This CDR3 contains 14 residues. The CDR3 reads CASSPNRDSYGYTF. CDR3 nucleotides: TGTGCCAGCAGCCCCAACCGGGACAGCTATGGCTACACCTTC.

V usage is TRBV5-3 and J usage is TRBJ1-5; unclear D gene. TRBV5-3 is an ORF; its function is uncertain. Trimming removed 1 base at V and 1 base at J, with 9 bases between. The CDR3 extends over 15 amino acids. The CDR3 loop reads CARSLTPISNQPQHF. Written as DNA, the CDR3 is TGTGCCAGAAGCTTGACACCGATAAGCAATCAGCCCCAGCATTTT.

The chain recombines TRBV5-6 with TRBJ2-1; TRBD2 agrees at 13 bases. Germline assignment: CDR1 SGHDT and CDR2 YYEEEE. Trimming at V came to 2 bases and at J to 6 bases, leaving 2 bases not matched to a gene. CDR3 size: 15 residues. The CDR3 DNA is TGTGCCAGCAGCTTACTAGCGGGGGGGCTCAATGAGCAGTTCTTC. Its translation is CASSLLAGGLNEQFF. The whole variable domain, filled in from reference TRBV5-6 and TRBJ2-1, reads DAGVTQSPTHLIKTRGQQVTLRCSPKSGHDTVSWYQQALGQGPQFIFQYYEEEERQRGNFPDRFSGHQFPNYSSELNVNALLLGDSALYLCASSLLAGGLNEQFFGPGTRLTVL.

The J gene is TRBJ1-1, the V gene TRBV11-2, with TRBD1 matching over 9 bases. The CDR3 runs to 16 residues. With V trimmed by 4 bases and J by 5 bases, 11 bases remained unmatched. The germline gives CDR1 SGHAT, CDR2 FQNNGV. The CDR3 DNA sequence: TGTGCCAGCAGCTCCGACACAGGGGGCAGATGGACTGAAGCTTTCTTT. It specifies CASSSDTGGRWTEAFF. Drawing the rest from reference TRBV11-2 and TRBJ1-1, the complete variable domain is EAGVAQSPRYKIIEKRQSVAFWCNPISGHATLYWYQQILGQGPKLLIQFQNNGVVDDSQLPKDRFSAERLKGVDSTLKIQPAKLEDSAVYLCASSSDTGGRWTEAFFGQGTRLTVV.

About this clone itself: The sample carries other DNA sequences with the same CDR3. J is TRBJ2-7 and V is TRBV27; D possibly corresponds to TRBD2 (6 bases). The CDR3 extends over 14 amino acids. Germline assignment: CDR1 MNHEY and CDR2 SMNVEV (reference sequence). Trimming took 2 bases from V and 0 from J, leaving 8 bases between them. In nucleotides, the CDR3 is TGTGCCAGCAGTTTAGGGGGGAGCTCCTACGAGCAGTACTTC. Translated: CASSLGGSSYEQYF.

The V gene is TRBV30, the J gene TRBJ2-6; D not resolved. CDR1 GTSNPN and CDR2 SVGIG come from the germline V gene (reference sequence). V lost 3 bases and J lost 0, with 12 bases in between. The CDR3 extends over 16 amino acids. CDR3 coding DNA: TGTGCCTGGAGAACGAACCCAGGCTCTGGGGCCAACGTCCTGACTTTC. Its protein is CAWRTNPGSGANVLTF.